One sample yielded the 4 T cell receptor beta chains listed below, sequenced in a study of human T cells and chemical hapten exposure. TCRdb passed the RACE reads through MiXCR, listing each CDR3 protein once. In the table there are 300,000 to 450,000 distinct CDR3 sequences, approximately 5.1% of which are singletons. Time point specified: patch test 1, 2 weeks after DPC sensitization. The treatment was: therapeutic diphenylcyclopropenone sensitization with weekly scalp DPC. The specimen was whole blood, collected in connection with sensitization to the hapten diphenylcyclopropenone (DPC). The receptors originated from a woman aged 50 to 60 with alopecia areata. Some clones in this sample may be carry-over from other donors' samples.

The chain uses TRBV7-8 and TRBJ2-1, with 11 nucleotides matching TRBD2. Looked up from germline, CDR1 is SGHVS and CDR2 is FQNEAQ. There are 16 residues in the CDR3. Germline trimming cut 5 bases from V and 8 bases from J; bases unmatched to any gene: 11. The DNA for the CDR3 is TGTGCCAGCAGCAAATTTACTAGCGGGAGTGGCTATGAGCAGTTCTTC. This encodes CASSKFTSGSGYEQFF.

This clonotype showed up many times. The rearrangement links TRBV9 to TRBJ2-3, with D possibly TRBD2 on 6 matching bases. CDR1 SGDLS and CDR2 YYNGEE come from the germline V gene. V lost 3 bases and J 0 bases, leaving 8 bases between the germline ends. This CDR3 spans 14 amino acids. The CDR3 DNA follows: TGTGCCAGCAGCGCCGGGACTAGCACAGATACGCAGTATTTT. Translating it yields CASSAGTSTDTQYF. Full variable domain (outside the CDR3, taken from reference TRBV9 and TRBJ2-3): DSGVTQTPKHLITATGQRVTLRCSPRSGDLSVYWYQQSLDQGLQFLIQYYNGEERAKGNILERFSAQQFPDLHSELNLSSLELGDSALYFCASSAGTSTDTQYFGPGTRLTVL.

About this clonotype itself: This could be a read error, since a much larger clone is one nucleotide away. This chain uses TRBV4-2 with TRBJ2-3, with D maybe TRBD2 (5 bases). V was trimmed by 1 base and J by 3 bases, leaving 5 bases between them. The CDR3 is 13 residues long. CDR1 LGHNA and CDR2 YNFKEQ come from the germline V gene. This chain's CDR3 is CASSQGETDTQYF. CDR3 nucleotide sequence: TGTGCCAGCAGCCAAGGGGAGACAGATACGCAGTATTTT.

The sample holds many counts of this clonotype. V is TRBV6-2 or TRBV6-3 and J is TRBJ1-5; 7 bases are a match to TRBD1. The CDR3 spans 14 residues. V trimming: 7 bases; J trimming: 2 bases; junction bases outside the gene matches: 5. CDR1 is MNHEY, CDR2 SVGEGT, per germline. The CDR3 region has the DNA TGTGCCAGCAATGACAGGGCTGGCAATCAGCCCCAGCATTTT. Translating it yields CASNDRAGNQPQHF.